The 4 T cell receptor beta chains below were found in one sample sequenced in a study of blood T cells in healthy people across ages. With a J-beta primer mix and a sample-barcoded 5' primer, a second PCR ran about 7 to 12 cycles. MiXCR, run by TCRdb on the 5' RACE reads, gives a single entry per CDR3 protein. This sample has 1,300,000 or so distinct CDR3 sequences, with roughly 64% found just once. The sequenced material came from blood. These receptors all come from a young man in good health.

The chain has TRBV6-1 and TRBJ2-7; 10 bases match TRBD1. The germline CDR1 and CDR2 sequences are MNHNS and SASEGT. V trimming: 8 bases; J trimming: 0 bases; junction bases outside the gene matches: 4. This CDR3 spans 14 amino acids. DNA for the CDR3: TGTGCCAGCGCGACAGGGGGCAACTCCTACGAGCAGTACTTC. The encoded protein is CASATGGNSYEQYF.

The sample holds a few counts of this clonotype. The rearrangement joins TRBV4-1 to TRBJ2-7; TRBD1 agrees at 8 bases. Germline CDR1 is MGHRA and CDR2 is YSYEKL. The CDR3 length is 16 residues. Unmatched junction bases numbered 8, after V lost 1 base and J lost 3 bases. CDR3 region: CASSQVGQGSNYEQYF. CDR3 nucleotide sequence: TGCGCCAGCAGCCAAGTCGGACAGGGCAGTAACTACGAGCAGTACTTC.

Regarding this clonotype: One end of the junction is discordant with germline, which a read error may explain. CDR3 in amino acids: CVSSSQGGGPGEQYF. The CDR3 DNA is TGTGTCAGCAGCTCCCAAGGGGGAGGGCCTGGTGAGCAGTACTTC. This chain links TRBV7-9 with TRBJ2-7, with a tentative D call TRBD2 (7 bases). The CDR3 is made up of 15 amino acids. Germline assignment: CDR1 SEHNR and CDR2 FQNEAQ (reference sequence).

The chain employs TRBV20-1 and TRBJ1-6, with 7 bases that match TRBD1. Germline CDR1 and CDR2: DFQATT and SNEGSKA (reference sequence). This CDR3 is built from 15 residues. Unmatched junction bases numbered 5, after V lost 0 bases and J lost 6 bases. CDR3 loop: CSARDGTAINSPLHF. DNA of the CDR3: TGCAGTGCTAGAGATGGGACAGCGATTAATTCACCCCTCCACTTT.